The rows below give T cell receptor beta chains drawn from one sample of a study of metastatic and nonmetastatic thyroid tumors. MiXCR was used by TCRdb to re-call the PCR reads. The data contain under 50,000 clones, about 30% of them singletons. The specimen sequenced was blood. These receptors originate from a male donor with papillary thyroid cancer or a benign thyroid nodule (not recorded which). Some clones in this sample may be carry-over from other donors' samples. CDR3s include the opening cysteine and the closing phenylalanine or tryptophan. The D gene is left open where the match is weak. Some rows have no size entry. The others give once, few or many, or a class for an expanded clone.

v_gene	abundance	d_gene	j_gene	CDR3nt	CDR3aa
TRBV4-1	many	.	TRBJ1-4	TGCGCCAGCAGCCAACGCGGGAGGGATAATGAAAAACTGTTTTTT	CASSQRGRDNEKLFF
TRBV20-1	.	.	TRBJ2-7	TGCAGTGCCTCGGACCTTGACTACGAGCAGTACTTC	CSASDLDYEQYF
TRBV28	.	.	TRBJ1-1	TGTGCCAGCAGATCCTTCGGCGGCACTGAAGCTTTCTTT	CASRSFGGTEAFF
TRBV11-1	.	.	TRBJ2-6	TGTGCCAGCCTCGTCGTTGGTTACTCTGGGGCCAACGTCCTGACTTTC	CASLVVGYSGANVLTF
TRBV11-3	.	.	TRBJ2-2	TGTGCCAGCAGCTTAAAAGAGGGGGGGCAGGCCAGGGAGCTGTTTTTT	CASSLKEGGQARELFF
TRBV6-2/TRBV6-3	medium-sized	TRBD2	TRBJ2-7	TGTGCCAGCAGTGACGACCTCGGGACTAGCGAGCAGTACTTC	CASSDDLGTSEQYF
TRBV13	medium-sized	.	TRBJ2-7	TGTGCCAGCAGCGGTCCCGACGGTGAGAAAACCTACGAGCAGTACTTC	CASSGPDGEKTYEQYF
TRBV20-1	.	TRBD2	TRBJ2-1	TGCAGTGCCGACGGACTAGGGTCCTACAATGAGCAGTTCTTC	CSADGLGSYNEQFF
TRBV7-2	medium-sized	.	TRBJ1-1	TGTGCCAGCAGCTTAGCCTGGGGCAGGGCGAACACTGAAGCTTTCTTT	CASSLAWGRANTEAFF
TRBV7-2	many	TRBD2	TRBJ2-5	TGTGCCAGCAGCCCGGGGACTAGCGGGAGGTTAGAGACCCAGTACTTC	CASSPGTSGRLETQYF
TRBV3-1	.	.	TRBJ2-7	TGTGCCAGCAGCTCCGGGACAATACCGTCCTACGAGCAGTACTTC	CASSSGTIPSYEQYF
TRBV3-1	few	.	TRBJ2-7	TGTGCCAGCAGCCAAGTAGAAGGGGCCAAGCAGTACTTC	CASSQVEGAKQYF
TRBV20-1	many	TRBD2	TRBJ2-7	TGCAGTGCTCTTTGGACTAGCGGGAGGGCCTACGAGCAGTACTTC	CSALWTSGRAYEQYF
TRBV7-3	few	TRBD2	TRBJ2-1	TGTGCCAGCAGCTTAAGTACCCGAGGCCGACTAGCGGGAGGCAATGAGCAGTTCTTC	CASSLSTRGRLAGGNEQFF
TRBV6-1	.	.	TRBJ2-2	TGTGCCAGCAGTGTTCAGCAGTGGGGTGGGGAGCTGTTTTTT	CASSVQQWGGELFF
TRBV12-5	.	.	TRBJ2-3	TGTGCTAGTGGTTTGGCCGGGGACGTCGCGGATACGCAGTATTTT	CASGLAGDVADTQYF
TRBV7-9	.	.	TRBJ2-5	TGTGCCAGCAGCTTTGACAGGCGCCAACGGGGAGAGACCCAGTACTTC	CASSFDRRQRGETQYF
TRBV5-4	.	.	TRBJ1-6	TGTGCCAGCAGCCCCGACAGGAGCCTGTATAACTCACCCCTCCACTTT	CASSPDRSLYNSPLHF
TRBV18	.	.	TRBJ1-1	TGTGCCAGCTCACTAGACAGAATTAACACTGAAGCTTTCTTT	CASSLDRINTEAFF
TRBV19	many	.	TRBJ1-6	TGTGCCAGTAGTATGTTGGCCACAGCCTATAATTCACCCCTCCACTTT	CASSMLATAYNSPLHF
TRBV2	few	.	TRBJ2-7	TGTGCCAGCAGTGTACGGCTGGACAGTCCCTACGAGCAGTACTTC	CASSVRLDSPYEQYF
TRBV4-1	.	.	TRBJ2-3	TGCGCCAGCAGCCCTTCTAGCTTCCTCTACACAGATACGCAGTATTTT	CASSPSSFLYTDTQYF
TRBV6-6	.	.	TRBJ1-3	TGTGCCAGCAGTTACCGGGGGCCGAGAAGCTCTGGAAACACCATATATTTT	CASSYRGPRSSGNTIYF
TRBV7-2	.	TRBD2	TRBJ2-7	TGTGCCAGCAGCCCACAGGGACTAGCGGGAGCCGAGCAGTACTTC	CASSPQGLAGAEQYF
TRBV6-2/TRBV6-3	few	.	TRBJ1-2	TGTGCCAGCAGTTATTGGTTGGCTACCCATGGCTACACCTTC	CASSYWLATHGYTF
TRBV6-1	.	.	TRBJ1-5	TGTGCCAGCACCTCCCGTTGGGGTGGCAATCAGCCCCAGCATTTT	CASTSRWGGNQPQHF
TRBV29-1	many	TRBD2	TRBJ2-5	TGCAGCGTTGAGGGACTAGCGGGAGAGACCCAGTACTTC	CSVEGLAGETQYF
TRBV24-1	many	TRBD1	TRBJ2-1	TGTGCCACCAGTGACCCGTCCGGGACAGGGTACAATGAGCAGTTCTTC	CATSDPSGTGYNEQFF
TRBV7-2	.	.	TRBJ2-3	TGTGCCAGCAGCTTACCAGGGACAGATACGCAGTATTTT	CASSLPGTDTQYF
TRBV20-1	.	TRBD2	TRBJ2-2	TGCAGTGCCCAGCAGTTCGCTAGCGGGCTCACCGGGGAGCTGTTTTTT	CSAQQFASGLTGELFF
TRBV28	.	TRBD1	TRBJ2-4	TGTGCCAGCAGTTTTTTTGGACAGGGGGCTGGGTCCAAAAACATTCAGTACTTC	CASSFFGQGAGSKNIQYF
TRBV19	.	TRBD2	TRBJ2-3	TGTGCCAGTAGTATCCGGCGGGAGGCGGATACGCAGTATTTT	CASSIRREADTQYF
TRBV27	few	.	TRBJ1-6	TGTGCCAGCAGTTTAGATCGTCAGGTTTTAAATTCACCCCTCCACTTT	CASSLDRQVLNSPLHF
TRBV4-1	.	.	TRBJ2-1	TGCGCCAGCAGCCCGACCGTACGCAATGAGCAGTTCTTC	CASSPTVRNEQFF
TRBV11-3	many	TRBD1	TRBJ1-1	TGTGCCAGCAGTTCAGAGCGGTGGGGTACAGGGGGCATGGACACTGAAGCTTTCTTT	CASSSERWGTGGMDTEAFF
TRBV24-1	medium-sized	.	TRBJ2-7	TGTGCCACCAGTGTCGGTAACGAGCAGTACTTC	CATSVGNEQYF
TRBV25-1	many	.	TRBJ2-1	TGTGCCAGCAGTCTCGGCAGTCCCAATGAGCAGTTCTTC	CASSLGSPNEQFF
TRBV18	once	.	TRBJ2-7	TGTGCCAGCTCACCATCCGGGGCAGGGGTGGGCTCCTACGAGCAGTACTTC	CASSPSGAGVGSYEQYF
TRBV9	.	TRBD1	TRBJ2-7	TGTGCCAGCAGCATCTCCCCCGGGACAGGGCACTACGAGCAGTACTTC	CASSISPGTGHYEQYF
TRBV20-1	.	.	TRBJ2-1	TGCAGTGCCGCGGGACGGAAGACAGGACAGACCTACAATGAGCAGTTCTTC	CSAAGRKTGQTYNEQFF
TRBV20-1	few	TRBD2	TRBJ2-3	TGCAGTGCTAAGACCCCTACTAGCGGACTCACAGATACGCAGTATTTT	CSAKTPTSGLTDTQYF